Below, one T cell receptor beta chain is given with its context. Axillary draining lymph nodes of breast cancer patients supplied the node samples. The data were taken from a study of breast tumors, draining lymph nodes, adjacent tissues. V was shortened by 0 bases and J by 6 bases, with 18 bases between the two germline ends. Germline values: CDR1 MNHEY, CDR2 SVGAGI. This CDR3 has 16 residues. TCRdb called the multiplex PCR reads again in MiXCR, with one record for every CDR3 protein. Of 150,000 to 200,000 distinct CDR3 sequences in the sample, approximately 33% were seen once. This receptor was taken from a female donor with breast cancer. Some clones in this sample may be carry-over from other donors' samples. The genes are TRBV6-5 and TRBJ2-7, with D maybe TRBD1 (5 bases). The sequenced sample consisted of axillary lymph node tissue. The CDR3 nucleotides are TGTGCCAGCAGTTACTCGATCGGGCAGGGCCTCACCGAGCAGTACTTC. This encodes CASSYSIGQGLTEQYF.